The 27 T cell receptor beta chains below come from one sample, sequenced in a study of T cell repertoires in cytomegalovirus infection. No antigens are known for them. Each CDR3 protein is one row after TCRdb ran MiXCR on the reads. Of hundreds of thousands of distinct CDR3 sequences listed, about 33% are singletons. Sequencing used cultured PBMCs, obtained from culture after CMV antigen stimulation. The receptors were sampled from a human donor in good health (CMV status not recorded). Some clones in this sample may be carry-over from other donors' samples.

Comment on this clonotype: The CDR3 ends on some other residue instead of the conserved phenylalanine or tryptophan, so this is likely a read error. This chain joins TRBV20-1 and TRBJ2-1; 7 nucleotides align to TRBD2. Germline V gives CDR1 DFQATT, CDR2 SNEGSKA (reference sequence). The CDR3 extends over 14 amino acids. Trimming cost V 1 base and J 0 bases; bases outside gene matches: 0. CDR3 protein: CSARGGSSYNEQFL. The CDR3 DNA sequence: TGCAGTGCTAGAGGCGGGAGCTCCTACAATGAGCAGTTCCTC.

The chain recombines TRBV6-5 with TRBJ1-6, with D unclear. The CDR3 loop spans 12 amino acids. V lost 2 bases to trimming and J lost 9 bases, with 5 bases between them. Germline V CDR1 and CDR2: MNHEY, SVGAGI. CDR3 residues: CASSYARSPLHF. CDR3 sequence (DNA): TGTGCCAGCAGTTACGCCCGTTCACCCCTCCACTTT.

The chain couples TRBV6-2 or TRBV6-3 to TRBJ2-3, with D hard to call. V was trimmed by 5 bases and J by 5 bases, leaving 14 bases between them. Germline loops: CDR1 MNHEY, CDR2 SVGEGT. There are 14 residues in the CDR3. CDR3 in DNA: TGTGCCAGCAGTCCAGACAACTTAAGAGATACGCAGTATTTT. Its protein product is CASSPDNLRDTQYF.

The V gene is TRBV6-2 or TRBV6-3, the J gene TRBJ2-7, with 12 bases that match TRBD2. Germline CDR1 MNHEY, CDR2 SVGEGT. This CDR3 has 14 amino acids. Losses at the gene ends were 0 bases for V and 7 bases for J; bases not matched to a gene: 1. The CDR3, as DNA: TGTGCCAGCAGTTACTCGGGACTAGCGGGTGAGCAGTACGTC. Translated, it gives CASSYSGLAGEQYV.

A few counts support this clonotype. The chain carries TRBV2 and TRBJ2-5; TRBD1 or TRBD2 may be the D gene (5 bases each). The germline V gene has CDR1 SNHLY and CDR2 FYNNEI. This CDR3 has 16 amino acids. Trimming pared 0 bases from V and 5 bases from J, leaving 16 bases between. The CDR3 coding sequence is TGTGCCAGCAGTGAAGCAATAGGGACCACAGCGGAGACCCAGTACTTC. Protein: CASSEAIGTTAETQYF.

This clonotype has only a few counts. This chain uses TRBV20-1 with TRBJ1-5, with TRBD1 matching 10 bases. V lost 5 bases to trimming and J lost 7 bases; unmatched junction nucleotides: 5. Germline CDR1 is DFQATT and CDR2 is SNEGSKA (reference sequence). The CDR3 runs to 13 residues. Written as DNA, the CDR3 is TGCAGTGCTCACGGACAGGGGGAACAGCCCCAGCATTTT. It specifies CSAHGQGEQPQHF.

In its sample, this clonotype was seen many times. The gene calls are TRBV7-2 and TRBJ2-3; TRBD2 aligns across 13 bases. The germline gives CDR1 SGHTA, CDR2 FQGNSA. The CDR3 totals 15 residues. V shed 5 bases and J 6 bases; nucleotides not matched to a gene: 5. CDR3 in amino acids: CASSRTSGSGDTQYF. CDR3 DNA: TGTGCCAGCAGCAGGACTAGCGGGAGTGGCGATACGCAGTATTTT.

This clonotype was seen ten or more times. V and J are TRBV7-2 and TRBJ2-7; no definite D call. CDR1 is SGHTA and CDR2 is FQGNSA in the germline V gene. The CDR3 consists of 17 residues. V was pared by 5 bases and J by 6 bases, with 26 bases between. CDR3 bases: TGTGCCAGCAGCCCTCTCTCGGGCATTGGAGTGACTCTCGAGCAGTACTTC. As protein: CASSPLSGIGVTLEQYF.

J is TRBJ2-1 and V is TRBV6-5; 13 bases map to TRBD2. Germline CDR1 and CDR2: MNHEY and SVGAGI. CDR3 length equals 15 residues. V shed 0 bases and J 9 bases; nucleotides not matched to a gene: 2. The chain's CDR3 is CASSYSGLAGFEQFF. The CDR3 coding sequence is TGTGCCAGCAGTTACTCGGGACTAGCGGGATTTGAGCAGTTCTTC.

The chain couples TRBV20-1 to TRBJ2-1; 11 nucleotides match TRBD2. Trimming cost V 6 bases and J 11 bases; bases outside gene matches: 9. Germline values: CDR1 DFQATT, CDR2 SNEGSKA (reference sequence). The CDR3 length is 13 residues. The CDR3 here is CSAETSGAPKQFF. The DNA of the CDR3 is TGCAGTGCCGAGACTAGCGGGGCCCCCAAGCAGTTCTTC.

Turning to this clonotype: A much larger clonotype is one base distant, so this may be a read error. The chain has TRBV28 and TRBJ2-1; D might be TRBD1 (5 bases). Germline loops: CDR1 MDHEN, CDR2 SYDVKM. The CDR3 has 14 residues. Between the trimmed V and J ends, which lost 6 bases and 0 bases, there was a span of 9 bases. The CDR3 DNA reads TGTGCCAGCAGAGGGGTGAGCTCCTACAATGAGCAGTTCTTC. Protein: CASRGVSSYNEQFF.

The gene calls are TRBV7-8 and TRBJ1-5; D uncertain. Germline-derived CDR1 and CDR2 are SGHVS and FQNEAQ. The CDR3 consists of 14 residues. V was shortened by 5 bases and J by 5 bases, with 13 bases between the two germline ends. Here the CDR3 reads CASSEWSQHQPQHF. The CDR3 coding sequence is TGTGCCAGCAGCGAGTGGAGCCAGCATCAGCCCCAGCATTTT.

This clonotype turned up a few times. The chain recombines TRBV6-5 with TRBJ2-1; the match to TRBD2 covers 11 bases. Per germline, CDR1 MNHEY and CDR2 SVGAGI. This CDR3 has 14 amino acids. V lost 6 bases, J lost 6 bases, and 4 bases stayed unmatched. The CDR3 coding sequence is TGTGCCAGCAGGTTGGGACTAGCGGCCAATGAGCAGTTCTTC. This encodes CASRLGLAANEQFF.

This clonotype was seen only a few times. V and J are TRBV7-8 and TRBJ1-4, with TRBD1 as a possible D gene (5 bases). Trimming removed 5 bases from V and 7 bases from J, with 14 bases in between. The V gene's germline CDR1 is SGHVS and CDR2 FQNEAQ. The CDR3 is made up of 14 amino acids. This CDR3 reads CASSPAPRAEKLFF. The CDR3 DNA reads TGTGCCAGCAGCCCTGCGCCCAGGGCTGAAAAACTGTTTTTT.

This clonotype showed up just a few times. This sequence joins TRBV6-1 and TRBJ2-3, with unresolved D. The germline V and J ends were trimmed by 8 bases and 5 bases, with 20 bases remaining between them. The CDR3 is 15 residues long. Germline V gene data show CDR1 as MNHNS and CDR2 as SASEGT. CDR3 bases: TGTGCCAGCGCGAGGCTACCTACTTTCAAAGATACGCAGTATTTT. Encoded protein: CASARLPTFKDTQYF.

This clonotype was counted between two and nine times. The J gene is TRBJ2-7, the V gene TRBV14, with D tentatively TRBD2 (7 bases). CDR3 length equals 17 residues. Trimming cost V 5 bases and J 2 bases, with 22 bases left between them. Germline V gene data show CDR1 as SGHDN and CDR2 as FVKESK. The CDR3 sequence: CASSSYKGGENAYEQYF. CDR3 in DNA: TGTGCCAGCAGCTCCTATAAAGGGGGGGAAAACGCCTACGAGCAGTACTTC.

V gene TRBV10-3 combines with J gene TRBJ2-7; 8 bases map to TRBD2. The germline V gene encodes CDR1 ENHRY and CDR2 SYGVKD. The CDR3 contains 13 residues. The trim removed 0 bases at V and 11 bases at J, leaving 6 bases unmatched. The CDR3 loop is CAISESGLEAEYF. The CDR3 DNA reads as TGTGCCATCAGTGAGTCGGGACTAGAAGCAGAGTACTTC.

This chain joins TRBV15 and TRBJ2-1; D call uncertain. Germline CDR1 is LNHNV and CDR2 is YYDKDF (reference sequence). CDR3 size: 16 residues. Trimming stripped 3 bases from V and 3 bases from J, with 15 bases between. For the CDR3, the DNA is TGTGCCACCAGCAGGGTCCCCGGGTCGAGCTACAATGAGCAGTTCTTC. It specifies CATSRVPGSSYNEQFF.

The chain joins TRBV6-1 to TRBJ2-7; no reliable D call. The germline V and J ends were trimmed by 4 bases and 7 bases, with 8 bases remaining between them. The CDR3 loop spans 11 amino acids. Germline V gives CDR1 MNHNS, CDR2 SASEGT. CDR3 protein: CASSALREQYV. The CDR3 coding sequence is TGTGCCAGCAGTGCCCTTCGGGAGCAGTACGTC.

The chain links TRBV7-2 to TRBJ2-7; D call uncertain. Germline CDR1 reads SGHTA; CDR2 reads FQGNSA. V was cut by 5 bases and J by 2 bases, with 13 bases left in between. This CDR3 comprises 14 residues. In DNA form, the CDR3 reads TGTGCCAGCAGCCCCTTGGGAAGAACCTACGAGCAGTACGTC. Translation gives CASSPLGRTYEQYV.

This chain uses TRBV11-1 with TRBJ2-7, with TRBD2 identical over 7 bases. The CDR3 extends over 15 amino acids. CDR1 is SGHAT and CDR2 is FQDESV in the germline V gene (reference sequence). Trimming at V came to 0 bases and at J to 2 bases, leaving 4 bases not matched to a gene. CDR3 nucleotide sequence: TGTGCCAGCAGCTTAGCGGCGGGGGAACCCTACGAGCAGTACTTC. This sequence encodes CASSLAAGEPYEQYF.

The V and J genes are TRBV12-3 or TRBV12-4 and TRBJ2-1, with D possibly being TRBD1 or TRBD2 (6 bases each). The CDR3 is 15 residues long. Between the trimmed V and J ends, which lost 3 bases and 9 bases, there was a span of 18 bases. This CDR3 is CASSFARGATIEQFF. As DNA, the CDR3 is TGTGCCAGCAGTTTTGCTAGGGGGGCTACAATTGAGCAGTTCTTC.

At least ten counts were recorded for this clonotype. V is TRBV12-3 or TRBV12-4 and J is TRBJ1-5; 8 nucleotides match TRBD1. The CDR3 loop spans 11 amino acids. With V trimmed by 6 bases and J by 11 bases, 3 bases remained unmatched. For the CDR3, the DNA is TGTGCCAGCAGCTGGGACAGGTCCCAGCATTTT. It is translated as CASSWDRSQHF.

The table lists this clonotype with a few counts. This chain joins TRBV11-3 and TRBJ2-7, with D perhaps given as TRBD1 or TRBD2 (5 bases each). CDR1 and CDR2 from the germline V gene are SGHNT and YENEEA. CDR3 length: 14 residues. V was cut by 5 bases and J by 7 bases, with 18 bases left in between. CDR3 amino acids: CASSPGQTPSEQYF. In nucleotides, the CDR3 is TGTGCCAGCAGCCCGGGGCAGACCCCCTCTGAGCAGTACTTC.

The chain couples TRBV20-1 to TRBJ1-5; 7 positions agree with TRBD1. CDR1 DFQATT and CDR2 SNEGSKA come from the germline V gene (reference sequence). Trimming at V came to 6 bases and at J to 5 bases, leaving 7 bases not matched to a gene. There are 13 residues in the CDR3. In nucleotides, the CDR3 is TGCAGTGCCCGAGACAGGGAATATCAGCCCCAGCATTTT. Its protein product is CSARDREYQPQHF.

The chain employs TRBV20-1 and TRBJ2-3, with D tentatively TRBD2 (5 bases). Germline CDR1 DFQATT, CDR2 SNEGSKA (reference sequence). The V end lost 6 bases, the J end lost 7 bases, and 11 bases lay between the germline ends. The CDR3 is made up of 11 amino acids. Here the CDR3 DNA reads TGCAGTGCAAATGAGGGTTATACGCAGTATTTT. It is translated as CSANEGYTQYF.

This chain uses TRBV7-9 with TRBJ1-1; TRBD1 agrees at 8 bases. The CDR3 runs 16 residues. J gave up 5 bases and V 5 bases, and 13 bases lay outside the gene matches. CDR1 is SEHNR and CDR2 is FQNEAQ in the germline V gene (reference sequence). As DNA, the CDR3 is TGTGCCAGCAGCCCGCGGACAGGGAGTCGTCAAACTGAAGCTTTCTTT. Translation gives CASSPRTGSRQTEAFF.